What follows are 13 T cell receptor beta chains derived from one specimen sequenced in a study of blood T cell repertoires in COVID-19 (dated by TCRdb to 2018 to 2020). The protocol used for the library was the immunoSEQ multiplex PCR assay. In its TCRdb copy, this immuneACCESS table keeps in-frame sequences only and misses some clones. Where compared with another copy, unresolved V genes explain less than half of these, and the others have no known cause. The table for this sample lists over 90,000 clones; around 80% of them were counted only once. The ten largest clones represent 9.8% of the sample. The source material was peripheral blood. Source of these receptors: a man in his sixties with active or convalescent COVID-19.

The CDR3 is CASSPELAGVSEQFF. The CDR3 DNA follows: TGTGCCAGCTCACCGGAACTAGCGGGAGTGAGTGAGCAGTTCTTC. The chain employs TRBV18 and TRBJ2-1; TRBD2 agrees at 11 bases. J lost 9 bases, V lost 3 bases, and 7 bases had no gene match. The germline V gene has CDR1 KGHSH and CDR2 LQKENI. CDR3 size: 15 residues.

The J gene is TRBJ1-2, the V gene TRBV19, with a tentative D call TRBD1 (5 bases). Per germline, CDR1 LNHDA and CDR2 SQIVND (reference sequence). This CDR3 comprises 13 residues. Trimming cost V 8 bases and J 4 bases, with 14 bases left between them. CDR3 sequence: CASGAVSSYGYTF. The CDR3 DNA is TGTGCCAGTGGGGCGGTCAGTTCCTATGGCTACACCTTC.

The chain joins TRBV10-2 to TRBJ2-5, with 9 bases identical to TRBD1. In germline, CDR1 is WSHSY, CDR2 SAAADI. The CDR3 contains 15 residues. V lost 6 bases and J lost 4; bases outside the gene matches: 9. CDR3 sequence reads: CASRNTGGETETQYF. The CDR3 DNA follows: TGCGCCAGCAGAAATACAGGGGGCGAGACAGAGACCCAGTACTTC.

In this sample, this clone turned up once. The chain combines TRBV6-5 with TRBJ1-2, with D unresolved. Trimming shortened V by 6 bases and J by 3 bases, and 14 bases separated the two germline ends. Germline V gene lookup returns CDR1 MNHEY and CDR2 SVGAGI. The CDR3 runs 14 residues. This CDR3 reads CASRDPHRYYGYTF. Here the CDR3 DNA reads TGTGCCAGCAGGGATCCCCACAGATACTATGGCTACACCTTC.

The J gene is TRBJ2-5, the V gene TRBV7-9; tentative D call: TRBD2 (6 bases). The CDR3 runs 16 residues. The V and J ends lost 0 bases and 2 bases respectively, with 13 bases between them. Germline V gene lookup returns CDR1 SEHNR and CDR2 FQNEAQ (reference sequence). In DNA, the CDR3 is TGTGCCAGCAGCTTAGCCGGGGGTGGAGGGCAAGAGACCCAGTACTTC. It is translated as CASSLAGGGGQETQYF.

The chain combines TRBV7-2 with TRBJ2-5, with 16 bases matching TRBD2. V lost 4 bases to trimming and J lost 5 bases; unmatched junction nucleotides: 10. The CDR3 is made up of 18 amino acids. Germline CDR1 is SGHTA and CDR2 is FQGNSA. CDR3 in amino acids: CASSSSPPGLAGGETQYF. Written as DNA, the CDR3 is TGTGCCAGCAGCTCCTCACCCCCGGGACTAGCGGGAGGGGAGACCCAGTACTTC.

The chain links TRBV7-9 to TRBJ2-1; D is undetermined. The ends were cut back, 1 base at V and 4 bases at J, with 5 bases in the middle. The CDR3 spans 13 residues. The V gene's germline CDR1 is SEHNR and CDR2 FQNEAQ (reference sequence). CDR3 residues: CASSLELYNEQFF. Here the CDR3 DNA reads TGTGCCAGCAGCTTAGAACTGTACAATGAGCAGTTCTTC. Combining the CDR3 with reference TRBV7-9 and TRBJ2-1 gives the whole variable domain DTGVSQNPRHKITKRGQNVTFRCDPISEHNRLYWYRQTLGQGPEFLTYFQNEAQLEKSRLLSDRFSAERPKGSFSTLEIQRTEQGDSAMYLCASSLELYNEQFFGPGTRLTVL.

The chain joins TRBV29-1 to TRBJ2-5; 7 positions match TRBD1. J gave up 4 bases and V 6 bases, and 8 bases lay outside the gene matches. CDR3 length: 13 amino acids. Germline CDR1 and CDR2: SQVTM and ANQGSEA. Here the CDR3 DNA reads TGCAGCGTAGGCGGACAGGTGGGAGAGACCCAGTACTTC. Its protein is CSVGGQVGETQYF.

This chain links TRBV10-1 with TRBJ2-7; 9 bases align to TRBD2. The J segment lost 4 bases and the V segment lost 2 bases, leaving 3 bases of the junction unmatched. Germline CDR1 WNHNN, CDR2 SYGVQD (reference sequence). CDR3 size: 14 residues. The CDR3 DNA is TGCGCCAGCAGTGAGGGCGGGAGGGCTTACGAGCAGTACTTC. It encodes CASSEGGRAYEQYF.

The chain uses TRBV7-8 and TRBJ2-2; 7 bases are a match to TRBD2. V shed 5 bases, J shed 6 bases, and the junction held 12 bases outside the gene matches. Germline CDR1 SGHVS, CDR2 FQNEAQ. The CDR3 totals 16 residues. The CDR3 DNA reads TGTGCCAGCAGCCCCCGACTAGCTTCCAGGGCCGGGGAGCTGTTTTTT. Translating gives CASSPRLASRAGELFF.

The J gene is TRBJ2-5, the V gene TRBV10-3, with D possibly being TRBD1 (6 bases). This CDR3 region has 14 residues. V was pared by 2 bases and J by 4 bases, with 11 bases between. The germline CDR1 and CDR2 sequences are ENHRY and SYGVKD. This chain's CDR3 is CAISEGRGSETQYF. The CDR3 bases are TGTGCCATCAGTGAGGGCAGGGGTTCAGAGACCCAGTACTTC.

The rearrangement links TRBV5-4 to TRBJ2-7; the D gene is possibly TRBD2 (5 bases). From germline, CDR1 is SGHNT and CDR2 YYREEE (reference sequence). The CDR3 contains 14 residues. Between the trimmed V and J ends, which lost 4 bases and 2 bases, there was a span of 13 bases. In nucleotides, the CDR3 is TGTGCCAGCAGCGCCCGCGGGCTAGCCTACGAGCAGTACTTC. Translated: CASSARGLAYEQYF.

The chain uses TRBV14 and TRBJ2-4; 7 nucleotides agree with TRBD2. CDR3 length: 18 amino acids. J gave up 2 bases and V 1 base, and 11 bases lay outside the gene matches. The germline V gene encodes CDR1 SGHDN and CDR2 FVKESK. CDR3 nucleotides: TGTGCCAGCAGCCAAGGGGGGGGGACTCCCGGCCCCAAAAACATTCAGTACTTC. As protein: CASSQGGGTPGPKNIQYF.